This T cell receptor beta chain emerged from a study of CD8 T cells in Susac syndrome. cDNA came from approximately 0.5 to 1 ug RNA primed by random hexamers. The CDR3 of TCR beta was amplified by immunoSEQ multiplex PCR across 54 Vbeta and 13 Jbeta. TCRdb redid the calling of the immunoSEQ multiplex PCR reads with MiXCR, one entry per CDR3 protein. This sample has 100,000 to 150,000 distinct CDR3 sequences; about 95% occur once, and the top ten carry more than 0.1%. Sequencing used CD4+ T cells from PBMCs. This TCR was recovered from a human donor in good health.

The CDR3 coding sequence is TGTGCCAGCAGTCATACAGGGACCCAAAACAATGAGCAGTTCTTC. It specifies CASSHTGTQNNEQFF. The chain uses TRBV6-6 and TRBJ2-1; D possibly corresponds to TRBD1 (6 bases). The CDR3 spans 15 residues. The V gene's germline CDR1 is MNHNY and CDR2 SVGAGI (reference sequence). Trimming took off 5 bases at V and 5 bases at J, with 16 bases between the two ends.